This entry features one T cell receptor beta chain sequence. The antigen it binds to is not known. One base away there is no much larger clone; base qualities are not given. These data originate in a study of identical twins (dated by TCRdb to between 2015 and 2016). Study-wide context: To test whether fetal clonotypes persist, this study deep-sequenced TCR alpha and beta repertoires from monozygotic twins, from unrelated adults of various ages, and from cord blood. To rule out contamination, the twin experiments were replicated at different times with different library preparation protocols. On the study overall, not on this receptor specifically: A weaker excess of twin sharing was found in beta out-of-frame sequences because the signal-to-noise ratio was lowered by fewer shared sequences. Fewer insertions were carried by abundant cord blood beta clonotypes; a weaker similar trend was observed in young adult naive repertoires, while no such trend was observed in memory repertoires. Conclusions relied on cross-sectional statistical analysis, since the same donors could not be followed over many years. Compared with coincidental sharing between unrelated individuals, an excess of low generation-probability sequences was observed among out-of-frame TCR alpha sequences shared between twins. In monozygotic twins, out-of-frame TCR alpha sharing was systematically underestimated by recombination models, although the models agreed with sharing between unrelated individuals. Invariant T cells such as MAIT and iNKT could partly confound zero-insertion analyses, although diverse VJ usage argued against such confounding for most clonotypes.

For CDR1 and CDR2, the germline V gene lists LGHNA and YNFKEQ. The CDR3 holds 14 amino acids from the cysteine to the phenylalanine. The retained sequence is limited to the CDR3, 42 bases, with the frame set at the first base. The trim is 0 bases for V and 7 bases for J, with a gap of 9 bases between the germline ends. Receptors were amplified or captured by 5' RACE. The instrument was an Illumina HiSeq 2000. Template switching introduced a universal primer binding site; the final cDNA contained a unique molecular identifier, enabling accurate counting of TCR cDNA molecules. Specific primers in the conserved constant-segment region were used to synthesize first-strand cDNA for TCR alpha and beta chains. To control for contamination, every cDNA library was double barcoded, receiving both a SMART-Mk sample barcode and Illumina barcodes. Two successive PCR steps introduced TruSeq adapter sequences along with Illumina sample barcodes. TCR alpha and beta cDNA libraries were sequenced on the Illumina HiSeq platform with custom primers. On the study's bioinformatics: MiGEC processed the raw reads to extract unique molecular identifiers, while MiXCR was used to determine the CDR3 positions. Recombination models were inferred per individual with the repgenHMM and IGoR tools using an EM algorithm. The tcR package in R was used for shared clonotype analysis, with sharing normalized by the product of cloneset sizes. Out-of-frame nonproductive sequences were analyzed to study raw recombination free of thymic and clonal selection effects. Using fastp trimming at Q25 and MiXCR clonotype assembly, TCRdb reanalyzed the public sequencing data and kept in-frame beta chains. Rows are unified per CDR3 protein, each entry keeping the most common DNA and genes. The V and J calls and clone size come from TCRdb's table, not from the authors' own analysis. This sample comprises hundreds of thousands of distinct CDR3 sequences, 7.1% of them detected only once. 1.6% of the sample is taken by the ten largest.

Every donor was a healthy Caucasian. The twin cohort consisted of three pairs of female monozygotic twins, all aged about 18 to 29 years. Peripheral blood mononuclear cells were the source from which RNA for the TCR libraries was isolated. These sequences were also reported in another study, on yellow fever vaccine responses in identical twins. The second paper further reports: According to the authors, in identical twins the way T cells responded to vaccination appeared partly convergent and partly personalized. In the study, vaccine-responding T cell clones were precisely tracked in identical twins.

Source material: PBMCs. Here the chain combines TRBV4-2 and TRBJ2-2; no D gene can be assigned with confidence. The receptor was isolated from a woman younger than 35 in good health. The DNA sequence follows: TGTGCCAGCAGCCAAGATGACCTTAACGGGGAGCTGTTTTTT. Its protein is CASSQDDLNGELFF.